What follows describes a single TCR beta chain. The antigen is unknown. The sample originates from a study of cytomegalovirus exposure and HLA in healthy donors. The study's findings and limits: Confirmation was obtained in vitro that a few CMV-associated chains are specific for CMV antigens. Rarity characterized most TCR sequences, yet some public TCRs appeared in many donors.

The CDR3 has 14 residues. V lost 4 bases and J lost 8; bases outside the gene matches: 5. Germline V gene data show CDR1 as SGHAT and CDR2 as FQNNGV. PCR amplification relied on 60 Vbeta primers (plus 13 Jbeta primers). Clones were sequenced by immunoSEQ multiplex PCR, and TCRdb holds only the in-frame ones, with some missing. The listing contains about 75,000 clones. Sequencing was done on a sample of PBMCs. The J gene is TRBJ1-4, the V gene TRBV11-2; 9 nucleotides align to TRBD1. This receptor was taken from a man aged 40-55 years in good health and CMV-seronegative. CDR3 protein: CASSSGTGQEKLFF. In DNA, the CDR3 is TGTGCCAGCAGCTCAGGGACAGGGCAGGAAAAACTGTTTTTT.